The sequence of this T cell receptor beta chain was determined in a study of control samples from healthy donors and cancer patients. V lost 1 base, J lost 11 bases, and 14 bases stayed unmatched. Germline V gene sequence: CDR1 LNHNV, CDR2 YYDKDF (reference sequence). This CDR3 comprises 16 residues. Assay: immunoSEQ multiplex PCR; the TCRdb copy retains only in-frame clones and omits some. The sample shows 75,000 to 90,000 clones, about 89% of them seen only once. This clone was found a few times. The sequencing sample was made of blood. The genes are TRBV15 and TRBJ1-5, with 7 bases that match TRBD1. This TCR derives from a man younger than 40 in good health. CDR3 sequence: CATSRGTHRGGQAQHF. Written as DNA, the CDR3 is TGTGCCACCAGCAGAGGGACGCACAGGGGAGGACAAGCCCAGCATTTT. Combining the CDR3 with reference TRBV15 and TRBJ1-5 gives the whole variable domain DAMVIQNPRYQVTQFGKPVTLSCSQTLNHNVMYWYQQKSSQAPKLLFHYYDKDFNNEADTPDNFQSRRPNTSFCFLDIRSPGLGDTAMYLCATSRGTHRGGQAQHFGDGTRLSIL.